The 28 T cell receptor beta chains reported below all come from one sample, sequenced in a study of PD-L1 blockade in urothelial cancer. Specified time point: peripheral blood 6 weeks after treatment start. Libraries were prepared by immunoSEQ multiplex PCR; TCRdb keeps only in-frame clonotypes and omits some of them. The sample has over 70,000 clones, less than 90% seen once. Material: PBMCs, obtained around atezolizumab (anti-PD-L1) treatment. The receptor set was obtained from a man aged 65 to 85 with urothelial cancer.

The chain has TRBV2 and TRBJ2-7, with 9 bases matching TRBD1. V shed 7 bases, J shed 6 bases, and the junction held 7 bases outside the gene matches. CDR1 is SNHLY and CDR2 is FYNNEI in the germline V gene. This CDR3 comprises 13 residues. This chain's CDR3 is CASMGQGSGEQYF. The CDR3 nucleotides read TGTGCCAGCATGGGACAGGGATCGGGCGAGCAGTACTTC. The entire variable domain, with the rest obtained from reference TRBV2 and TRBJ2-7, is as follows: EPEVTQTPSHQVTQMGQEVILRCVPISNHLYFYWYRQILGQKVEFLVSFYNNEISEKSEIFDDQFSVERPDGSNFTLKIRSTKLEDSAMYFCASMGQGSGEQYFGPGTRLTVT.

The chain uses TRBV7-9 and TRBJ1-1; 10 bases fit TRBD1. The CDR3 runs 17 residues. From germline, CDR1 is SEHNR and CDR2 FQNEAQ (reference sequence). The V segment lost 4 bases and the J segment 1 base; nucleotides outside the gene matches: 9. The CDR3 nucleotides read TGTGCCAGCAGCTCAGGACGGACAGGGGGTTGGAACACTGAAGCTTTCTTT. Translated: CASSSGRTGGWNTEAFF. Full variable domain (rest looked up from reference TRBV7-9 and TRBJ1-1): DTGVSQNPRHKITKRGQNVTFRCDPISEHNRLYWYRQTLGQGPEFLTYFQNEAQLEKSRLLSDRFSAERPKGSFSTLEIQRTEQGDSAMYLCASSSGRTGGWNTEAFFGQGTRLTVV.

The chain uses TRBV10-3 and TRBJ2-1; perhaps TRBD1 as D (5 bases). Germline V CDR1 and CDR2: ENHRY, SYGVKD. The CDR3 length is 14 residues. V was shortened by 10 bases and J by 0 bases, with 13 bases between the two germline ends. In DNA form, the CDR3 reads TGTGCCACCCAGGGTCGGAGCTCCTACAATGAGCAGTTCTTC. Its translation is CATQGRSSYNEQFF.

V gene TRBV5-1 combines with J gene TRBJ2-2; perhaps TRBD1 as D (6 bases). The V gene lost 4 bases and the J gene lost 3 bases, with 13 bases spanning the gap. Per germline, CDR1 SGHRS and CDR2 YFSETQ. The CDR3 runs 15 residues. The CDR3: CASSARQDDTGELFF. CDR3 DNA sequence: TGCGCCAGCAGCGCCCGACAGGACGACACCGGGGAGCTGTTTTTT.

Regarding this clone: The same CDR3 is also encoded by other DNA sequences in this sample. V and J are TRBV15 and TRBJ1-1; D is unresolved. Germline V gives CDR1 LNHNV, CDR2 YYDKDF (reference sequence). The ends were cut back, 0 bases at V and 1 base at J, with 3 bases in the middle. The CDR3 length is 13 residues. CDR3 sequence reads: CATSRDRNTEAFF. The CDR3 DNA is TGTGCCACCAGCAGAGATCGGAACACTGAAGCTTTCTTT.

V and J are TRBV14 and TRBJ1-4; 10 bases are shared with TRBD1. CDR1 is SGHDN, CDR2 FVKESK, per germline. There are 16 residues in the CDR3. V shed 4 bases and J 0 bases; nucleotides not matched to a gene: 2. The CDR3 region has the DNA TGTGCCAGCAGCCCCGGGACAGGGGCAACTAATGAAAAACTGTTTTTT. Its protein is CASSPGTGATNEKLFF.

The chain employs TRBV7-8 and TRBJ2-5; 7 bases are a match to TRBD1. CDR1 SGHVS and CDR2 FQNEAQ come from the germline V gene. The CDR3 length is 14 residues. V trimming: 3 bases; J trimming: 5 bases; junction bases outside the gene matches: 6. In DNA, the CDR3 is TGTGCCAGCAGCTTCCGAGGGGGCGGGGAGACCCAGTACTTC. This encodes CASSFRGGGETQYF.

The chain joins TRBV29-1 to TRBJ2-3, with TRBD1 matching 7 bases. The CDR3 is made up of 14 amino acids. The junction had 12 bases not matched to a gene; V was cut back by 7 bases and J by 5 bases. Germline V gene lookup returns CDR1 SQVTM and CDR2 ANQGSEA. The CDR3 is CSAGTVHEKDTQYF. For the CDR3, the DNA is TGCAGCGCCGGGACAGTTCACGAGAAAGATACGCAGTATTTT.

The chain uses TRBV7-9 and TRBJ1-1; D perhaps matches TRBD1 (5 bases). V lost 3 bases to trimming and J lost 8 bases, with 13 bases between them. Germline CDR1 is SEHNR and CDR2 is FQNEAQ (reference sequence). The CDR3 spans 13 residues. CDR3 region: CASSFGGKFEAFF. The CDR3, as DNA: TGTGCCAGCAGCTTCGGGGGAAAGTTCGAAGCTTTCTTT.

The V gene is TRBV5-1, the J gene TRBJ2-7, with 7 positions matching TRBD1. CDR3 length: 16 residues. V gave up 4 bases and J gave up 5 bases; unmatched junction bases: 15. CDR1 is SGHRS, CDR2 YFSETQ, per germline. The CDR3 region has the DNA TGCGCCAGCAGCCCGGGAAACCCAGGGGGTTTCCACGAGCAGTACTTC. This sequence encodes CASSPGNPGGFHEQYF. Filled out from reference TRBV5-1 and TRBJ2-7, the complete variable domain reads KAGVTQTPRYLIKTRGQQVTLSCSPISGHRSVSWYQQTPGQGLQFLFEYFSETQRNKGNFPGRFSGRQFSNSRSEMNVSTLELGDSALYLCASSPGNPGGFHEQYFGPGTRLTVT.

The chain links TRBV9 to TRBJ1-3; D is uncertain. Germline CDR1 reads SGDLS; CDR2 reads YYNGEE. Trimming left V 8 bases short and J 2 bases short, with 11 bases between. This CDR3 region has 13 residues. The CDR3 coding sequence is TGTGCCAGTGAGGACGGGACTGGAAACACCATATATTTT. This translates into CASEDGTGNTIYF.

The chain employs TRBV10-3 and TRBJ1-2; 10 bases are shared with TRBD1. The CDR3 has 16 residues. The germline V gene encodes CDR1 ENHRY and CDR2 SYGVKD. V trimming: 6 bases; J trimming: 2 bases; junction bases outside the gene matches: 9. As DNA, the CDR3 is TGTGCCATCAGCGGGACAGGGGAGAGGTCCAACTATGGCTACACCTTC. It encodes CAISGTGERSNYGYTF.

The chain recombines TRBV18 with TRBJ1-2; 8 positions match TRBD1. This CDR3 contains 13 residues. With V trimmed by 3 bases and J by 8 bases, 5 bases remained unmatched. Germline-derived CDR1 and CDR2 are KGHSH and LQKENI. The CDR3 spells CASSPTGGEGYTF. DNA for the CDR3: TGTGCCAGCTCACCCACAGGGGGAGAGGGCTACACCTTC.

This clone has just one count. This chain uses TRBV6-6 with TRBJ2-3; 7 nucleotides match TRBD1. This CDR3 region has 13 residues. CDR1 and CDR2 (germline): MNHNY, SVGAGI (reference sequence). The junction had 2 bases not matched to a gene; V was cut back by 5 bases and J by 3 bases. The CDR3 reads CASSGDSTDTQYF. DNA of the CDR3: TGTGCCAGCAGTGGGGACAGTACAGATACGCAGTATTTT.

The count of this clone is one. The genes are TRBV10-3 and TRBJ2-3, with D tentatively TRBD1 (6 bases). Germline assignment: CDR1 ENHRY and CDR2 SYGVKD. This CDR3 is 14 amino acids long. V shed 2 bases and J shed 5 bases, with 11 bases lying between them. CDR3 bases: TGTGCCATCAGTGAGCGGCTGGACAGAGATACGCAGTATTTT. This encodes CAISERLDRDTQYF.

The CDR3 region is CASSLDGHLMNTEAFF. The CDR3 DNA reads as TGTGCCAGCAGCTTGGACGGACATCTAATGAACACTGAAGCTTTCTTT. V is TRBV5-4 and J is TRBJ1-1; tentative D call: TRBD1 (5 bases). The CDR3 length is 16 residues. Between the trimmed V and J ends, which lost 0 bases and 0 bases, there was a span of 12 bases. Germline values: CDR1 SGHNT, CDR2 YYREEE (reference sequence).

The chain recombines TRBV7-2 with TRBJ2-3; 10 nucleotides align to TRBD2. This CDR3 region has 16 residues. The germline V gene encodes CDR1 SGHTA and CDR2 FQGNSA. V trimming: 5 bases; J trimming: 3 bases; junction bases outside the gene matches: 8. The chain's CDR3 is CASSVLAGEGTDTQYF. Written as DNA, the CDR3 is TGTGCCAGCAGCGTCCTAGCGGGAGAAGGGACAGATACGCAGTATTTT. The complete variable domain, with remaining parts taken from reference TRBV7-2 and TRBJ2-3, reads GAGVSQSPSNKVTEKGKDVELRCDPISGHTALYWYRQSLGQGLEFLIYFQGNSAPDKSGLPSDRFSAERTGGSVSTLTIQRTQQEDSAVYLCASSVLAGEGTDTQYFGPGTRLTVL.

This chain links TRBV2 with TRBJ1-4; possible D gene TRBD1, 5 bases. Trimming took off 2 bases at V and 0 bases at J, with 7 bases between the two ends. CDR3 length equals 15 residues. Germline V gene sequence: CDR1 SNHLY, CDR2 FYNNEI. In nucleotides, the CDR3 is TGTGCCAGCAGTGAACAGACAGCAACTAATGAAAAACTGTTTTTT. Translation: CASSEQTATNEKLFF.

The chain links TRBV28 to TRBJ1-2; D gene uncertain. The V gene lost 4 bases and the J gene lost 2 bases, with 14 bases spanning the gap. The CDR3 contains 15 residues. CDR1 MDHEN and CDR2 SYDVKM come from the germline V gene. CDR3 sequence: CASSSVVWSNYGYTF. In nucleotides, the CDR3 is TGTGCCAGCAGTTCAGTGGTTTGGTCCAACTATGGCTACACCTTC.

In its sample, this clone was seen once. The chain employs TRBV5-4 and TRBJ2-3, with 8 positions matching TRBD1. Losses at the gene ends were 4 bases for V and 1 base for J; bases not matched to a gene: 5. This CDR3 has 15 amino acids. Germline assignment: CDR1 SGHNT and CDR2 YYREEE (reference sequence). The CDR3: CASSAGQGGTDTQYF. CDR3 DNA: TGTGCCAGCAGCGCCGGACAGGGTGGCACAGATACGCAGTATTTT.

The chain is built from TRBV2 and TRBJ2-1; no clear D gene. Germline V gene sequence: CDR1 SNHLY, CDR2 FYNNEI. V was trimmed by 2 bases and J by 7 bases, leaving 9 bases between them. The CDR3 has 13 residues. As DNA, the CDR3 is TGTGCCAGCAGTGAAAGTGCGCGGAATGAGCAGTTCTTC. It encodes CASSESARNEQFF.

The gene calls are TRBV11-2 and TRBJ1-2, with D maybe TRBD1 (5 bases). This CDR3 comprises 15 residues. Germline values: CDR1 SGHAT, CDR2 FQNNGV. V was trimmed by 2 bases and J by 7 bases, leaving 17 bases between them. CDR3 nucleotide sequence: TGTGCCAGCAGCTTACGGGGGGGGTCCCAGAGTGGCTACACCTTC. This gives the protein CASSLRGGSQSGYTF.

This clone was seen a few times. The gene calls are TRBV7-2 and TRBJ1-4; D perhaps matches TRBD1 (5 bases). The CDR3 has 15 residues. The germline V gene has CDR1 SGHTA and CDR2 FQGNSA. Trimming left V 5 bases short and J 8 bases short, with 18 bases between. The CDR3 DNA is TGTGCCAGCAGCCCCGCCCGAGACTGGGGCGAAAAACTGTTTTTT. Translation gives CASSPARDWGEKLFF.

The rearrangement links TRBV11-3 to TRBJ2-7, with D possibly TRBD2 on 5 matching bases. Germline CDR1 reads SGHNT; CDR2 reads YENEEA. Trimming stripped 5 bases from V and 3 bases from J, with 17 bases between. The CDR3 covers 15 residues. Written as DNA, the CDR3 is TGTGCCAGCAGCCCCGGCGAATTAGCGAACTACGAGCAGTACTTC. Amino acid sequence: CASSPGELANYEQYF.

The chain has TRBV6-1 and TRBJ2-3, with 9 bases identical to TRBD1. Germline CDR1 is MNHNS and CDR2 is SASEGT. This CDR3 contains 15 residues. V shed 9 bases and J 0 bases; nucleotides not matched to a gene: 7. The CDR3 spells CASISDRGSTDTQYF. In DNA form, the CDR3 reads TGTGCCAGTATAAGCGACAGGGGGAGCACAGATACGCAGTATTTT.

The chain is built from TRBV2 and TRBJ2-7, with 7 bases aligning to TRBD1. The CDR3 sequence is 14 residues long. V was pared by 3 bases and J by 0 bases, with 2 bases of the junction left unmatched. Germline values: CDR1 SNHLY, CDR2 FYNNEI. The CDR3 sequence: CASSEDRISYEQYF. The CDR3 DNA reads TGTGCCAGCAGTGAGGACAGGATCTCCTACGAGCAGTACTTC. The entire variable domain, with the rest obtained from reference TRBV2 and TRBJ2-7, is as follows: EPEVTQTPSHQVTQMGQEVILRCVPISNHLYFYWYRQILGQKVEFLVSFYNNEISEKSEIFDDQFSVERPDGSNFTLKIRSTKLEDSAMYFCASSEDRISYEQYFGPGTRLTVT.

This chain joins TRBV27 and TRBJ2-7, with TRBD2 identical over 9 bases. Trimming cost V 6 bases and J 5 bases; bases outside gene matches: 5. This CDR3 has 13 amino acids. Germline CDR1 MNHEY, CDR2 SMNVEV (reference sequence). The CDR3 loop reads CASRVAGADEQYF. In DNA form, the CDR3 reads TGTGCCAGCAGGGTAGCGGGAGCTGACGAGCAGTACTTC.

The chain employs TRBV6-5 and TRBJ2-1; 11 bases align to TRBD2. Germline V gene data show CDR1 as MNHEY and CDR2 as SVGAGI. The CDR3 contains 15 residues. V dropped 6 bases and J dropped 7; count of bases not matched to a gene: 8. CDR3 bases: TGTGCCAGCAGAATCGGGACTAGCGGAACGAATGAGCAGTTCTTC. Encoded protein: CASRIGTSGTNEQFF.